Each of the 14 T cell receptor beta chains below was sequenced from the same sample in a study of blood T cell repertoires in COVID-19. Profiling relied on immunoSEQ multiplex PCR, and the TCRdb table lists in-frame clones only, not all of them. The repertoire holds some 99,000 clones, with under 90% as singletons. The material sequenced was peripheral blood. These receptors were obtained from a woman between 45 and 60 years old with acute or convalescent COVID-19.

This clone has a handful of counts. The rearrangement links TRBV12-3 or TRBV12-4 to TRBJ1-1, with D unclear. Trimming stripped 3 bases from V and 9 bases from J, with 8 bases between. The CDR3 is made up of 11 amino acids. CDR3 in amino acids: CASSFGYQAFF. CDR3 in DNA: TGTGCCAGCAGTTTCGGTTACCAAGCTTTCTTT.

This chain uses TRBV7-9 with TRBJ2-5; 7 positions agree with TRBD2. J was trimmed by 4 bases and V by 3 bases; bases with no gene match: 5. The CDR3 runs to 14 residues. Germline assignment: CDR1 SEHNR and CDR2 FQNEAQ (reference sequence). CDR3 coding DNA: TGTGCCAGCAGCTTTGGGGGAGGGGTAGAGACCCAGTACTTC. Residues: CASSFGGGVETQYF.

This clone occurred once. The CDR3 region has the DNA TGTGCCAGCAACAGGAAGAACACTGAAGCTTTCTTT. Encoded protein: CASNRKNTEAFF. V and J are TRBV2 and TRBJ1-1; maybe TRBD1 (5 bases). CDR1 is SNHLY and CDR2 is FYNNEI in the germline V gene. The CDR3 is 12 residues long. Trimming left V 7 bases short and J 1 base short, with 7 bases between.

J is TRBJ2-3 and V is TRBV4-1; 10 positions agree with TRBD2. Germline V gene lookup returns CDR1 MGHRA and CDR2 YSYEKL. The CDR3 spans 18 residues. After removal of 0 bases from V and 10 bases from J, the junction contained 16 bases not matched to a gene. The CDR3 DNA sequence: TGCGCCAGCAGCCAAGATCCTCGGGGGCTAGCGGGGGCCGGGGCGCAGTATTTT. Translating gives CASSQDPRGLAGAGAQYF.

The chain is built from TRBV9 and TRBJ2-7; D may be TRBD2 (6 bases). V lost 0 bases, J lost 4 bases, and 17 bases lay in between. Germline V gene data show CDR1 as SGDLS and CDR2 as YYNGEE. This CDR3 contains 16 residues. The CDR3 region is CASSVDLIAAPYEQYF. Written as DNA, the CDR3 is TGTGCCAGCAGCGTAGACCTGATAGCGGCCCCTTACGAGCAGTACTTC.

The chain recombines TRBV9 with TRBJ1-4, with D possibly being TRBD1 (5 bases). The V and J ends lost 0 bases and 8 bases respectively, with 14 bases between them. The CDR3 length is 15 residues. The germline V gene has CDR1 SGDLS and CDR2 YYNGEE. The CDR3 coding sequence is TGTGCCAGCAGCGTAGGGCAGGGATTAAACGAAAAACTGTTTTTT. Amino acid sequence: CASSVGQGLNEKLFF.

The chain uses TRBV25-1 and TRBJ2-7; D might be TRBD1 (5 bases). V lost 3 bases and J 4 bases, leaving 13 bases between the germline ends. The CDR3 has 14 amino acids. Germline V gene sequence: CDR1 MGHDK, CDR2 SYGVNS. The CDR3 DNA follows: TGTGCCAGCAGTGACCCCTACCAGGGATACGAGCAGTACTTC. Translation gives CASSDPYQGYEQYF.

The J gene is TRBJ1-2, the V gene TRBV29-1; D perhaps matches TRBD1 (6 bases). The CDR3 spans 12 residues. Trimming shortened V by 2 bases and J by 4 bases, and 8 bases separated the two germline ends. CDR1 and CDR2 from the germline V gene are SQVTM and ANQGSEA. The CDR3 DNA sequence: TGCAGCGTTGAACAGACAGGCTATGGCTACACCTTC. It encodes CSVEQTGYGYTF. Full variable domain (missing parts from reference TRBV29-1 and TRBJ1-2): SAVISQKPSRDICQRGTSLTIQCQVDSQVTMMFWYRQQPGQSLTLIATANQGSEATYESGFVIDKFPISRPNLTFSTLTVSNMSPEDSSIYLCSVEQTGYGYTFGSGTRLTVV.

This clone was detected a few times. V gene TRBV2 combines with J gene TRBJ2-2, with TRBD2 matching over 13 bases. CDR3 length: 15 residues. V shed 5 bases and J 5 bases; nucleotides not matched to a gene: 2. CDR1 is SNHLY and CDR2 is FYNNEI in the germline V gene. CDR3 sequence (DNA): TGTGCCAGCAGTCGACTAGCGGGGGGAACCGGGGAGCTGTTTTTT. Protein: CASSRLAGGTGELFF.

The chain employs TRBV10-3 and TRBJ1-4; possible D gene TRBD1, 6 bases. The length of the CDR3 is 14 residues. The V and J ends lost 2 bases and 7 bases respectively, with 11 bases between them. Germline values: CDR1 ENHRY, CDR2 SYGVKD. CDR3 in DNA: TGTGCCATCAGTGAGGGGGGGGCGAGTGAAAAACTGTTTTTT. Translation: CAISEGGASEKLFF.

This chain links TRBV10-1 with TRBJ1-1; D may be TRBD1 (6 bases). CDR3 size: 13 residues. The germline V gene has CDR1 WNHNN and CDR2 SYGVQD (reference sequence). The V end was cut by 6 bases, the J end by 5 bases, with 13 bases between. DNA for the CDR3: TGCGCCAGCAGCCAGGGGCTAGGTACTGAAGCTTTCTTT. Its translation is CASSQGLGTEAFF.

The V gene is TRBV12-3 or TRBV12-4, the J gene TRBJ2-3; tentatively, D is TRBD2 (6 bases). V shed 4 bases and J shed 10 bases, with 15 bases lying between them. The CDR3 spans 13 residues. This CDR3 is CASSWQRVGPQYF. The DNA of the CDR3 is TGTGCCAGCAGTTGGCAGCGGGTGGGTCCGCAGTATTTT.

This chain links TRBV3-1 (or the pseudogene TRBV3-2) with TRBJ1-2, with 12 bases aligning to TRBD1. Germline-derived CDR1 and CDR2 are LGHDT and YNNKEL (reference sequence). The ends lost 0 bases at V and 2 bases at J; junction bases unmatched: 10. This CDR3 has 19 residues. CDR3 protein: CASSQDGEPGQGANYGYTF. The CDR3, as DNA: TGTGCCAGCAGCCAAGATGGAGAACCGGGACAGGGGGCGAACTATGGCTACACCTTC.

This clone was seen more than once but under ten times. The chain joins TRBV9 to TRBJ1-1, with no clear D. In germline, CDR1 is SGDLS, CDR2 YYNGEE. The CDR3 extends over 12 amino acids. V was clipped by 3 bases and J by 2 bases, with 5 bases between them. Here the CDR3 DNA reads TGTGCCAGCAGCGGTACAAACACTGAAGCTTTCTTT. Protein product: CASSGTNTEAFF.